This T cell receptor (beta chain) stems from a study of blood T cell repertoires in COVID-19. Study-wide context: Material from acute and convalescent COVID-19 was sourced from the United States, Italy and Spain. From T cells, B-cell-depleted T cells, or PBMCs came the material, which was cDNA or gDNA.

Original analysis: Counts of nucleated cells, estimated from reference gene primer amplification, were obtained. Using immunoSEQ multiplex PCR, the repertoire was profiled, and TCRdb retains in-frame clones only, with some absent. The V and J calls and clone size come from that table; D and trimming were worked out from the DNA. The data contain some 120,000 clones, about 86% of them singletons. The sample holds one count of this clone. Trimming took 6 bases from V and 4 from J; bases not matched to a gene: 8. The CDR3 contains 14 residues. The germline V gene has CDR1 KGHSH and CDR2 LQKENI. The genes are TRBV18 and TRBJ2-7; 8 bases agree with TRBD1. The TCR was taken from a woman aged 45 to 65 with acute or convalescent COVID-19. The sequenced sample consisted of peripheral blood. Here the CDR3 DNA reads TGTGCCAGCTCCCCCCGACAGGGGACGTACGAGCAGTACTTC. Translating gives CASSPRQGTYEQYF.